This T cell receptor (beta chain) originates from a study of cytotoxic CD8 clonotypes in ibrutinib-treated CLL. Assay: immunoSEQ multiplex PCR; the TCRdb copy retains only in-frame clones and omits some. This sample yields 250,000 to 350,000 clones, of which roughly three quarters are seen a single time; roughly 5.7% belongs to the top ten. The CDR3 contains 19 residues. The V end lost 4 bases, the J end lost 2 bases, and 24 bases lay between the germline ends. Germline V gene sequence: CDR1 MNHEY, CDR2 SMNVEV (reference sequence). This clone was found once. The TCR originated in a human donor with chronic lymphocytic leukemia. The rearrangement joins TRBV27 to TRBJ1-5; no reliable D call. The starting material was PBMCs, obtained at disease progression, from a patient treated with ibrutinib. The CDR3 reads CASSYRIEVPVGGNQPQHF. The DNA for the CDR3 is TGTGCCAGCAGTTACAGAATCGAAGTCCCGGTCGGCGGCAATCAGCCCCAGCATTTT.